A selection of T cell receptor beta chains follows, all from one sample in a study of shared clonotypes between healthy human individuals. This table comes from immunoSEQ multiplex PCR, and its TCRdb copy is limited to in-frame clones, with some not included. The sample yields about 2.1 million clones, approximately 92% seen once. Sequencing input: naive CD8+ T cells from PBMCs. These receptors were taken from a man between 18 and 35 years old in good health. Some clones in this sample may be carry-over from other donors' samples. The CDR3 runs from the conserved cysteine through the conserved F or W. A D gene is named only where the DNA matches it firmly. Clone size is not always given. Where it is, it says once, few, many or a class for expanded clones.

d_gene	abundance	j_gene	v_gene	CDR3aa	CDR3nt
TRBD2	once	TRBJ2-3	TRBV10-3	CAISGTSSTDTQYF	TGTGCCATCAGTGGGACTAGCAGCACAGATACGCAGTATTTT
.	.	TRBJ1-2	TRBV6-5	CASRTMGYNYGYTF	TGTGCCAGCAGGACTATGGGGTATAACTATGGCTACACCTTC
.	.	TRBJ1-1	TRBV2	CASSEAWETEAFF	TGTGCCAGCAGTGAAGCCTGGGAAACTGAAGCTTTCTTT
.	.	TRBJ2-2	TRBV7-6	CASSYLTGENTGELFF	TGTGCCAGCAGCTACCTGACCGGAGAGAACACCGGGGAGCTGTTTTTT
.	.	TRBJ2-6	TRBV29-1	CSVEEVSGANVLTF	TGCAGCGTTGAGGAGGTCTCTGGGGCCAACGTCCTGACTTTC
TRBD2	.	TRBJ2-3	TRBV4-1	CASSHLAEARDTQYF	TGCGCCAGCAGCCACCTAGCGGAAGCGCGGGATACGCAGTATTTT
TRBD2	.	TRBJ2-7	TRBV27	CASSLRSGSYEQYF	TGTGCCAGCAGTTTACGAAGCGGGAGCTACGAGCAGTACTTC
.	.	TRBJ2-1	TRBV27	CASSLVVGYEQFF	TGTGCCAGCAGTTTGGTGGTTGGGTATGAGCAGTTCTTC
TRBD2	.	TRBJ2-5	TRBV5-4	CASSPPRLAGEETQYF	TGTGCCAGCAGCCCGCCGCGACTAGCGGGAGAAGAGACCCAGTACTTC
.	.	TRBJ1-1	TRBV19	CASSIRSYTEAFF	TGTGCCAGTAGTATTAGGAGCTACACTGAAGCTTTCTTT
.	.	TRBJ1-1	TRBV27	CASSLGGVITEAFF	TGTGCCAGCAGTTTAGGGGGGGTGATAACTGAAGCTTTCTTT